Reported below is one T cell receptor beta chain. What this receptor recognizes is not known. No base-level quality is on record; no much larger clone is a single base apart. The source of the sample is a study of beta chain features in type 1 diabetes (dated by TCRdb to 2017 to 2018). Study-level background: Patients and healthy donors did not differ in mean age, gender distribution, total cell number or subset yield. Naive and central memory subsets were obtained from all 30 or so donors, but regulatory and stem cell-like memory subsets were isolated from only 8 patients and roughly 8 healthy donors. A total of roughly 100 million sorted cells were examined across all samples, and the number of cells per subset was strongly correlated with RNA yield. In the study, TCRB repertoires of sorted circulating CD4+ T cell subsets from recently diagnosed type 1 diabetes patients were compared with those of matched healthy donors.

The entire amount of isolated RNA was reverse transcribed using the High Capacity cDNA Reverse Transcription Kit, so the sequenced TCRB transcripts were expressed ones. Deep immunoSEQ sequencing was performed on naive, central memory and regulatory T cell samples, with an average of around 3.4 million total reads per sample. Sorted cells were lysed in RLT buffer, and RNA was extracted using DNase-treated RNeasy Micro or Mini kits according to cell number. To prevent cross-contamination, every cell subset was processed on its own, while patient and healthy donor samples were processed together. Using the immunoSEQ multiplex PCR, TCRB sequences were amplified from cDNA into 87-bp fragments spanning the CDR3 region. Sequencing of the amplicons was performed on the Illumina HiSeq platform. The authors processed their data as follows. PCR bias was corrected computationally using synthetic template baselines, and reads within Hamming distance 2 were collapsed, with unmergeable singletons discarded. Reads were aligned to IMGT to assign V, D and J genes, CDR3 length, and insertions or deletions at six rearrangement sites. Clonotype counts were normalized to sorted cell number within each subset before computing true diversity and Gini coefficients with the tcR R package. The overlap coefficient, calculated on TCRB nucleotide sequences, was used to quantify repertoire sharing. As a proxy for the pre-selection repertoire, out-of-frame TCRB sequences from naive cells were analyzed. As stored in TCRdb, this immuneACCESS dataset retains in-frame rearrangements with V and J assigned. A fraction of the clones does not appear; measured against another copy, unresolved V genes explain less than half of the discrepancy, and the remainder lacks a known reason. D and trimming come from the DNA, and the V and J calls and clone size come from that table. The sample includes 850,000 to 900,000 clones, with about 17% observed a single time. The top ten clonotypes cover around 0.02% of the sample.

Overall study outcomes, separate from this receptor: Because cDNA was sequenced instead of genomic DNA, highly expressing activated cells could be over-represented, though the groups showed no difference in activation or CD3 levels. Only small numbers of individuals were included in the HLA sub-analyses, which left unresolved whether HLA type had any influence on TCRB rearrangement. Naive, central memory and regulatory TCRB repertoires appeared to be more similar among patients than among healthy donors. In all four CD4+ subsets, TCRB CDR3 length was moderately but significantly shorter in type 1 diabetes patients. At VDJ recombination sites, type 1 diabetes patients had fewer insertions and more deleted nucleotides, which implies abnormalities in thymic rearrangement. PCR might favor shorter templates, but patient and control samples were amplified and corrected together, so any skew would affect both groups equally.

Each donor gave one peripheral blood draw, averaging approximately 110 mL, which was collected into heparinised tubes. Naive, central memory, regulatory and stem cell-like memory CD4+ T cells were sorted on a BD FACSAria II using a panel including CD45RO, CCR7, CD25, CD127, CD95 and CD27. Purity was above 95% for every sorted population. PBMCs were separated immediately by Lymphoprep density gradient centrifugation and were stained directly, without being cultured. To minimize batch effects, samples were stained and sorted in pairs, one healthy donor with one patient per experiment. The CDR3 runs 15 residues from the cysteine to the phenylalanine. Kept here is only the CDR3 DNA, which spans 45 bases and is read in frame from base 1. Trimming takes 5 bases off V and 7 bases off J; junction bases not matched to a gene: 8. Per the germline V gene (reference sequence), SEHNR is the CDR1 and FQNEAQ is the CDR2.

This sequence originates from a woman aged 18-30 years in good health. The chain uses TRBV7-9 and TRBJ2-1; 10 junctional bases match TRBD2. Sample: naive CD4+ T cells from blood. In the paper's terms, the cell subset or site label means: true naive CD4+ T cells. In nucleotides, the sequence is TGTGCCAGCAGCCCACCGGGACTAGCGTTGAATGAGCAGTTCTTC. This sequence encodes CASSPPGLALNEQFF.